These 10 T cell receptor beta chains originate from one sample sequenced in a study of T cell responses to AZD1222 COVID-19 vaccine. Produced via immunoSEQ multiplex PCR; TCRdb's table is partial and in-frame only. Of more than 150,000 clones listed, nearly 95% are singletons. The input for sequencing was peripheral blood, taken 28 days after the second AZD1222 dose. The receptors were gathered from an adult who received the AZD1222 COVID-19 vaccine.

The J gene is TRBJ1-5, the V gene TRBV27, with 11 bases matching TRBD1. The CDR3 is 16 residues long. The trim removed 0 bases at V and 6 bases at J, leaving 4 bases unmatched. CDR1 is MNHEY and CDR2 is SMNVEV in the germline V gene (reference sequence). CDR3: CASSLSIGTGGQPQHF. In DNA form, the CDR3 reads TGTGCCAGCAGTTTATCGATCGGGACAGGGGGTCAGCCCCAGCATTTT.

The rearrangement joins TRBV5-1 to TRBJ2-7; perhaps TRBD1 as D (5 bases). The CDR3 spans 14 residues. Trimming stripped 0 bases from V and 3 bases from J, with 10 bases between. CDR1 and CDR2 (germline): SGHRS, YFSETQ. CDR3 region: CASSLEGNGYEQYF. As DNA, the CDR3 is TGCGCCAGCAGCTTGGAGGGGAACGGCTACGAGCAGTACTTC.

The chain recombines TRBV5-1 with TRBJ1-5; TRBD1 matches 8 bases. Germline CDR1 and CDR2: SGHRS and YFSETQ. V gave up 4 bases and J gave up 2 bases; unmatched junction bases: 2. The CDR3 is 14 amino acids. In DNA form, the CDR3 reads TGCGCCAGCAGCCCGACAGGGGGCAATCAGCCCCAGCATTTT. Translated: CASSPTGGNQPQHF.

CDR3 protein: CASSLAEGATGELFF. The CDR3, as DNA: TGCGCCAGCAGCTTGGCTGAGGGGGCAACCGGGGAGCTGTTTTTT. V and J are TRBV5-1 and TRBJ2-2; 7 nucleotides agree with TRBD1. Germline CDR1 is SGHRS and CDR2 is YFSETQ. The ends lost 0 bases at V and 5 bases at J; junction bases unmatched: 4. This CDR3 has 15 amino acids.

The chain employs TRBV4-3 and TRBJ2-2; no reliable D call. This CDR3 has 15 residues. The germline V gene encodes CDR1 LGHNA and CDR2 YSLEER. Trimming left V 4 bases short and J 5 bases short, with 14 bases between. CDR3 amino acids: CASSPWVAGTGELFF. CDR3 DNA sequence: TGCGCCAGCAGCCCGTGGGTAGCCGGGACCGGGGAGCTGTTTTTT.

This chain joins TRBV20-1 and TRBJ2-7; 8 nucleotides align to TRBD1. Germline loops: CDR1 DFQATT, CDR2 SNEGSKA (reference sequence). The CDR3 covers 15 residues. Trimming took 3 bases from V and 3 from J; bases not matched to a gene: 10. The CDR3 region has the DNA TGCAGTGCTAGTCCATTCGACAGGGGAAGCTACGAGCAGTACTTC. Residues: CSASPFDRGSYEQYF.

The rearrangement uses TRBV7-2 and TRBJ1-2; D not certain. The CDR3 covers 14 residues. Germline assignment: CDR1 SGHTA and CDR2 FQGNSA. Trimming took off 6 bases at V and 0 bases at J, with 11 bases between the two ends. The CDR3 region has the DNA TGTGCCAGCAGATCAAGTGGGGCTAACTATGGCTACACCTTC. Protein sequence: CASRSSGANYGYTF.

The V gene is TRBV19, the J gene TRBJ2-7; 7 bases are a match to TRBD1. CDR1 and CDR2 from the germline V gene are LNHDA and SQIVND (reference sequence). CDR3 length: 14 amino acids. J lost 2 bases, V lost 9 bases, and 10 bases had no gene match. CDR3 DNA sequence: TGTGCCAGCCACAGACGGGACAGCCCCTACGAGCAGTACTTC. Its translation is CASHRRDSPYEQYF.

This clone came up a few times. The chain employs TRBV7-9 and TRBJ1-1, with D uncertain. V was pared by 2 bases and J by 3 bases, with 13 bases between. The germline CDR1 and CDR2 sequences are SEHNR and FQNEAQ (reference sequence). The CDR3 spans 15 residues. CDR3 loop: CASSLREGGDTEAFF. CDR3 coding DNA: TGTGCCAGCAGCTTACGGGAGGGTGGCGACACTGAAGCTTTCTTT. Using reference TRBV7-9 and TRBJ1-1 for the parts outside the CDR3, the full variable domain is DTGVSQNPRHKITKRGQNVTFRCDPISEHNRLYWYRQTLGQGPEFLTYFQNEAQLEKSRLLSDRFSAERPKGSFSTLEIQRTEQGDSAMYLCASSLREGGDTEAFFGQGTRLTVV.

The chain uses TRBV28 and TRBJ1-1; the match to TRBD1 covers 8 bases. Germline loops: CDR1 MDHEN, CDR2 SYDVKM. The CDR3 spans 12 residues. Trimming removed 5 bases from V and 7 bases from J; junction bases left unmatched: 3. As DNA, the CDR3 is TGTGCCAGCAGTCGACAGGGGCTTGAAGCTTTCTTT. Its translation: CASSRQGLEAFF.